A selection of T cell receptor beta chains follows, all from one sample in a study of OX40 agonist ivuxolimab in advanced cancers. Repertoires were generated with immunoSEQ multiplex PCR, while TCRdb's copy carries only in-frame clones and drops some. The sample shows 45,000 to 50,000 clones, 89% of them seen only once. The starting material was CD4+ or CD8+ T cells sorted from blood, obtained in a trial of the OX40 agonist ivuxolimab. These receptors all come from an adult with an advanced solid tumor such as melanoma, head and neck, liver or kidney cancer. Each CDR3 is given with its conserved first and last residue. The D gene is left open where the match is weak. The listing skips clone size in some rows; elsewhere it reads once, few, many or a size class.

cdr3_nt: TGTGCCAGCACCAGGGACAGTCCAGATACGCAGTATTTT
cdr3_aa: CASTRDSPDTQYF
v_call: TRBV9
clone_size: .
j_call: TRBJ2-3
d_call: TRBD1

cdr3_nt: TGTGCCAGCAGCCTGCTGGGACAGGGGTACGAGCAGTACTTC
cdr3_aa: CASSLLGQGYEQYF
v_call: TRBV7-1
clone_size: .
j_call: TRBJ2-7
d_call: TRBD1

cdr3_nt: TGTGCCAGCAGCCTGGGGGGGGGATACGAGCAGTACTTC
cdr3_aa: CASSLGGGYEQYF
v_call: TRBV6-5
clone_size: .
j_call: TRBJ2-7
d_call: TRBD2

cdr3_nt: TGTGCCAGCAGTTACGGGCAGGGGAGGCGAGAGACCCAGTACTTC
cdr3_aa: CASSYGQGRRETQYF
v_call: TRBV6-5
clone_size: .
j_call: TRBJ2-5
d_call: .

cdr3_nt: TGCAGCGAGGGTTTGAACACTGAAGCTTTCTTT
cdr3_aa: CSEGLNTEAFF
v_call: TRBV29-1
clone_size: .
j_call: TRBJ1-1
d_call: .

cdr3_nt: TGTGCCAGCAGCCCACCGGGACTAGCGGGATGGAACACCGGGGAGCTGTTTTTT
cdr3_aa: CASSPPGLAGWNTGELFF
v_call: TRBV5-8
clone_size: .
j_call: TRBJ2-2
d_call: TRBD2

cdr3_nt: TGCGCCAGCAGCCAAGATCCATTCTCCTACGAGCAGTACTTC
cdr3_aa: CASSQDPFSYEQYF
v_call: TRBV4-3
clone_size: once
j_call: TRBJ2-7
d_call: .

cdr3_nt: TGCGCCAGCAGCTTGTGCCAACAGAGCTCCTACGAGCAGTACTTC
cdr3_aa: CASSLCQQSSYEQYF
v_call: TRBV5-1
clone_size: .
j_call: TRBJ2-7
d_call: .

cdr3_nt: TGTGCCAGCAGCCATCTAGGCGGGAGTGTCTACGAGCAGTACTTC
cdr3_aa: CASSHLGGSVYEQYF
v_call: TRBV5-4
clone_size: .
j_call: TRBJ2-7
d_call: TRBD2

cdr3_nt: TGTGCCAGCAGCTTGGGGGTCCACGAGCAGTACTTC
cdr3_aa: CASSLGVHEQYF
v_call: TRBV7-2
clone_size: .
j_call: TRBJ2-7
d_call: .

cdr3_nt: TGTGCCAGCAGCTGGGGACTAGCGGGAACAGATACGCAGTATTTT
cdr3_aa: CASSWGLAGTDTQYF
v_call: TRBV6-6
clone_size: .
j_call: TRBJ2-3
d_call: TRBD2

cdr3_nt: TGTGCCAGCAGCCAAGGGCCCAACTATGGCTACACCTTC
cdr3_aa: CASSQGPNYGYTF
v_call: TRBV14
clone_size: .
j_call: TRBJ1-2
d_call: .

cdr3_nt: TGTGCCAGCAGTTACTCCGGGGCAGACGAGCAGTACTTC
cdr3_aa: CASSYSGADEQYF
v_call: TRBV6-5
clone_size: .
j_call: TRBJ2-7
d_call: .

cdr3_nt: TGTGCCAGCAGCCCTACGGGACTAGCGGGAGAGGGGTTCTACGAGCAGTACTTC
cdr3_aa: CASSPTGLAGEGFYEQYF
v_call: TRBV28
clone_size: .
j_call: TRBJ2-7
d_call: TRBD2

cdr3_nt: TGTGCCAGCAGCGTAGTTGGCGGGAGCACCTACAATGAGCAGTTCTTC
cdr3_aa: CASSVVGGSTYNEQFF
v_call: TRBV9
clone_size: .
j_call: TRBJ2-1
d_call: TRBD2

cdr3_nt: TGTGCCAGCAGCGTAGGGGGAGAGTCGGATACGCAGTATTTT
cdr3_aa: CASSVGGESDTQYF
v_call: TRBV9
clone_size: once
j_call: TRBJ2-3
d_call: .

cdr3_nt: TGTGCCAGCAGCAAAGCGCTCCGGGGGTTAATATTTGGCTACGAGCAGTACTTC
cdr3_aa: CASSKALRGLIFGYEQYF
v_call: TRBV21-1
clone_size: .
j_call: TRBJ2-7
d_call: .

cdr3_nt: TGTGCCAGCAGCGTAGGGACTCAGCCCCAGCATTTT
cdr3_aa: CASSVGTQPQHF
v_call: TRBV9
clone_size: .
j_call: TRBJ1-5
d_call: .

cdr3_nt: TGTGCCAGCAGCATCACAGGTGATGGCTACACCTTC
cdr3_aa: CASSITGDGYTF
v_call: TRBV7-9
clone_size: .
j_call: TRBJ1-2
d_call: .

cdr3_nt: TGTGCCAGCTCACCAGGGGCCTCCTACAATGAGCAGTTCTTC
cdr3_aa: CASSPGASYNEQFF
v_call: TRBV18
clone_size: .
j_call: TRBJ2-1
d_call: .

cdr3_nt: TGTGCCAGCAGTTACCTAGTCGGACAGGGGATCTATGGCTACACCTTC
cdr3_aa: CASSYLVGQGIYGYTF
v_call: TRBV25-1
clone_size: .
j_call: TRBJ1-2
d_call: TRBD1